The rows below give T cell receptor beta chains drawn from one sample of a study of Graves' ophthalmopathy and Graves' hyperthyroidism. TCRdb itself ran the multiplex PCR reads through MiXCR, one entry per CDR3 protein. The sample carries hundreds of thousands of distinct CDR3 sequences, about two fifths recorded once. Sequencing was carried out using peripheral blood. Source of these receptors: an adult man with Graves' ophthalmopathy. Both conserved end residues are part of each CDR3. The order of the fields is V gene, clone size, J gene, CDR3 protein. The listing skips clone size in some rows; elsewhere it reads once, few, many or a size class.

v_gene: TRBV10-3; abundance: many; j_gene: TRBJ2-2; CDR3aa: CAIGPGGTNTGELFF
v_gene: TRBV2; abundance: many; j_gene: TRBJ2-5; CDR3aa: CASSEDLKETQYF
v_gene: TRBV19; abundance: NA; j_gene: TRBJ2-2; CDR3aa: CATRRGNPGELFF
v_gene: TRBV25-1; abundance: many; j_gene: TRBJ1-1; CDR3aa: CASSDPGQGNTEAFF
v_gene: TRBV6-5; abundance: few; j_gene: TRBJ1-6; CDR3aa: CASSHVPGQGINSPLHF
v_gene: TRBV10-3; abundance: few; j_gene: TRBJ1-6; CDR3aa: CASSSSGTLGPSPLHF
v_gene: TRBV6-5; abundance: few; j_gene: TRBJ2-7; CDR3aa: CASSYSSGTGTHEQYF
v_gene: TRBV12-3/TRBV12-4; abundance: NA; j_gene: TRBJ1-2; CDR3aa: CASTSDRGAGPDGYTF
v_gene: TRBV7-9; abundance: NA; j_gene: TRBJ2-5; CDR3aa: CASSPGTSGVSYQETQSF
v_gene: TRBV3-1; abundance: few; j_gene: TRBJ2-7; CDR3aa: CASSRNGRAEEQYF
v_gene: TRBV5-5; abundance: many; j_gene: TRBJ1-5; CDR3aa: CASSGRTGNQPQHF
v_gene: TRBV19; abundance: few; j_gene: TRBJ2-7; CDR3aa: CASSISSGLPYEQYF
v_gene: TRBV6-1; abundance: NA; j_gene: TRBJ1-5; CDR3aa: CASSLKGDQPQHF
v_gene: TRBV20-1; abundance: few; j_gene: TRBJ1-5; CDR3aa: CSASQGQANQPQHF
v_gene: TRBV19; abundance: NA; j_gene: TRBJ1-1; CDR3aa: CASSSSDRLGTEAFF
v_gene: TRBV7-9; abundance: NA; j_gene: TRBJ2-1; CDR3aa: CASRNSGGTQFF
v_gene: TRBV29-1; abundance: NA; j_gene: TRBJ1-2; CDR3aa: CSLALQGNYGYTF
v_gene: TRBV10-3; abundance: NA; j_gene: TRBJ1-4; CDR3aa: CAISEDSSGNNEKLFF
v_gene: TRBV12-3/TRBV12-4; abundance: many; j_gene: TRBJ1-2; CDR3aa: CASSLRGGGYTF
v_gene: TRBV19; abundance: few; j_gene: TRBJ2-2; CDR3aa: CASSSAQGRAGELFF
v_gene: TRBV20-1; abundance: many; j_gene: TRBJ1-5; CDR3aa: CSANRDSNQPQHF
v_gene: TRBV20-1; abundance: many; j_gene: TRBJ2-2; CDR3aa: CSAREETGELFF
v_gene: TRBV25-1; abundance: NA; j_gene: TRBJ2-7; CDR3aa: CASSHGPSYEQYF